This T cell receptor beta chain came from a study of post-analysis software for immune sequencing data. The germline V gene encodes CDR1 DFQATT and CDR2 SNEGSKA (reference sequence). The CDR3 runs to 16 residues. The J segment lost 6 bases and the V segment lost 0 bases, leaving 11 bases of the junction unmatched. Broader study findings: Patients carried roughly 5 TRBV segments more frequently than controls did, and TRBV5-6, TRBV5-1 and TRBV20-1 were among them.

Every TCR beta cDNA library bore unique molecular identifiers. TCRdb passed the PCR reads through MiXCR, listing each CDR3 protein once. In the table there are hundreds of thousands of distinct CDR3 sequences, over 45% of which are singletons. This clonotype has a handful of counts. The target antigen is unknown. J is TRBJ2-1 and V is TRBV20-1, with 7 bases identical to TRBD1. The sample consisted of blood. The TCR sequence derives from a girl aged 2-15 years with multiple sclerosis. The CDR3: CSARDLRGQVGNEQFF. Here the CDR3 DNA reads TGCAGTGCTAGAGATTTACGAGGACAGGTAGGCAATGAGCAGTTCTTC.